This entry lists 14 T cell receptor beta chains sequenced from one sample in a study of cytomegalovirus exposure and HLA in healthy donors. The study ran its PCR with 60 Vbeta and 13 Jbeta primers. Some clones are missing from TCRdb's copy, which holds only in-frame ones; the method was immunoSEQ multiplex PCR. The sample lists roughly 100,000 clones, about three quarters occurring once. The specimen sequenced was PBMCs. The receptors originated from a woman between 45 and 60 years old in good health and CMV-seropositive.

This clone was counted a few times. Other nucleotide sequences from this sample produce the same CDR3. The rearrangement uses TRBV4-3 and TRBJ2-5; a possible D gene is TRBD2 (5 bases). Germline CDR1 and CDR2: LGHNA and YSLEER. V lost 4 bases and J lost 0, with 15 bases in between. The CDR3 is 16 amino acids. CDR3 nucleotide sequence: TGCGCCAGCAGCCGCTCCGCGGGCGGGTACCAAGAGACCCAGTACTTC. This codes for CASSRSAGGYQETQYF.

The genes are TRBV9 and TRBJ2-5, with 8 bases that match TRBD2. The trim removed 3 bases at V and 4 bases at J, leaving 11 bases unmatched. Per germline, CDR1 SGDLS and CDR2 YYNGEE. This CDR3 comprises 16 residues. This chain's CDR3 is CASSALGAGAGETQYF. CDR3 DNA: TGTGCCAGCAGCGCCCTTGGAGCGGGGGCGGGAGAGACCCAGTACTTC.

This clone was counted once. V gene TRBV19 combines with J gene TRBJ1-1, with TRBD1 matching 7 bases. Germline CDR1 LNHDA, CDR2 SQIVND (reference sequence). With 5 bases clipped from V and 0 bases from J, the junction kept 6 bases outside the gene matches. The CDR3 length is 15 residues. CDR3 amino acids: CASSPLDRMNTEAFF. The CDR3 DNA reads TGTGCCAGTAGTCCGCTGGACAGGATGAACACTGAAGCTTTCTTT.

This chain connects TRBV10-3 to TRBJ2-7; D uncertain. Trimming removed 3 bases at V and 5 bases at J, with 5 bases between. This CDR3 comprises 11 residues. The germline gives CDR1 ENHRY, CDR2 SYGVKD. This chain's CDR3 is CAISDSDEQYF. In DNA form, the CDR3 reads TGTGCCATCAGTGACTCGGACGAGCAGTACTTC.

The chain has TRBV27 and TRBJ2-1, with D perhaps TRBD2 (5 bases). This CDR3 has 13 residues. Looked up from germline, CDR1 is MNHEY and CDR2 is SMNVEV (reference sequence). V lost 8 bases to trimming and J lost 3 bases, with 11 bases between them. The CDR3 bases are TGTGCCAGCCAAGCGGCACTCTACAATGAGCAGTTCTTC. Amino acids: CASQAALYNEQFF.

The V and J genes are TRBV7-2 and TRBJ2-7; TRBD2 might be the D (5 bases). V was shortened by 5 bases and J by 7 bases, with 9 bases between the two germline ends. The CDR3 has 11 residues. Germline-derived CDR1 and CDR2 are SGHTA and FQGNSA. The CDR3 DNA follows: TGTGCCAGCAGCCTAACGGGGGAGCAGTACTTC. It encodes CASSLTGEQYF.

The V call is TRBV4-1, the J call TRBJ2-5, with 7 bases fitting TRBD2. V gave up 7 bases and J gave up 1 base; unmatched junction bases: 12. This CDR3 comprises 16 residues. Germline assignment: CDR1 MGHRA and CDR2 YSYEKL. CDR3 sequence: CASTRWGEGRQETQYF. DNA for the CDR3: TGCGCCAGCACCCGGTGGGGGGAGGGCCGCCAAGAGACCCAGTACTTC.

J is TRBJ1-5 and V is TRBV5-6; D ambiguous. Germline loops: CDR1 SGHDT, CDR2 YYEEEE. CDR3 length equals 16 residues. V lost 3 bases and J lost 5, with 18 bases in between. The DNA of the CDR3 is TGTGCCAGCAGCTACTCGATGACGGGGAAGCATCAGCCCCAGCATTTT. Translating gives CASSYSMTGKHQPQHF.

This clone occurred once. CDR3 sequence reads: CATSRSGQANQPQHF. CDR3 bases: TGTGCCACCTCCCGGTCGGGACAAGCTAATCAGCCCCAGCATTTT. The genes are TRBV2 and TRBJ1-5; possible D gene TRBD1, 6 bases. With 10 bases removed from V and 4 bases from J, the gap between germline ends came to 20 bases. This CDR3 spans 15 amino acids. The germline CDR1 and CDR2 sequences are SNHLY and FYNNEI. Supplemented by reference TRBV2 and TRBJ1-5, the full variable domain reads EPEVTQTPSHQVTQMGQEVILRCVPISNHLYFYWYRQILGQKVEFLVSFYNNEISEKSEIFDDQFSVERPDGSNFTLKIRSTKLEDSAMYFCATSRSGQANQPQHFGDGTRLSIL.

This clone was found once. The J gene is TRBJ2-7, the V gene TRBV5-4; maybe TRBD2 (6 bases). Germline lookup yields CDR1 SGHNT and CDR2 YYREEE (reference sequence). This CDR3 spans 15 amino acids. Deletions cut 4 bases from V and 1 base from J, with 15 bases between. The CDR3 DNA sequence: TGTGCCAGCAGCCTTTGGGATAGCGGTTCCTACGAGCAGTACTTC. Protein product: CASSLWDSGSYEQYF.

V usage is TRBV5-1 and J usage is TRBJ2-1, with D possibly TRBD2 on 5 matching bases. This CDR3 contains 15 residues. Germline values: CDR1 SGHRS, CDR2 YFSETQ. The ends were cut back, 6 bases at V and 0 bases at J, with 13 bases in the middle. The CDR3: CASTSRSGSYNEQFF. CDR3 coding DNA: TGCGCCAGCACCTCTCGCAGCGGCTCCTACAATGAGCAGTTCTTC.

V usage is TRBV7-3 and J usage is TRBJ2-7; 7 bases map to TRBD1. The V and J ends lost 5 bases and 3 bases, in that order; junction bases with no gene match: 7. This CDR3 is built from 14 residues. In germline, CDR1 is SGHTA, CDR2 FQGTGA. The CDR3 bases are TGTGCCAGCAGCCCAGCGACAGGGAACTACGAGCAGTACTTC. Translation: CASSPATGNYEQYF.

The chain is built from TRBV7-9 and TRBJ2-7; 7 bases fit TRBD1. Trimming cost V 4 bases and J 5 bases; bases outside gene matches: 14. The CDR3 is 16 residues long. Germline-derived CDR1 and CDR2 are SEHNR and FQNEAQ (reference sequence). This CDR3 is CASSSHPRDRDNEQYF. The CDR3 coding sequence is TGTGCCAGCAGCTCTCACCCCCGCGACAGGGATAACGAGCAGTACTTC.

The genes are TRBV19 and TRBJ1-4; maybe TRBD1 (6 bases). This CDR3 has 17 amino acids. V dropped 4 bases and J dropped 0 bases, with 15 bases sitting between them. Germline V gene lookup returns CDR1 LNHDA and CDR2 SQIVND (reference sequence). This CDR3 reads CASSRIQGTATNEKLFF. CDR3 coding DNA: TGTGCCAGTAGTAGAATACAGGGAACGGCAACTAATGAAAAACTGTTTTTT.